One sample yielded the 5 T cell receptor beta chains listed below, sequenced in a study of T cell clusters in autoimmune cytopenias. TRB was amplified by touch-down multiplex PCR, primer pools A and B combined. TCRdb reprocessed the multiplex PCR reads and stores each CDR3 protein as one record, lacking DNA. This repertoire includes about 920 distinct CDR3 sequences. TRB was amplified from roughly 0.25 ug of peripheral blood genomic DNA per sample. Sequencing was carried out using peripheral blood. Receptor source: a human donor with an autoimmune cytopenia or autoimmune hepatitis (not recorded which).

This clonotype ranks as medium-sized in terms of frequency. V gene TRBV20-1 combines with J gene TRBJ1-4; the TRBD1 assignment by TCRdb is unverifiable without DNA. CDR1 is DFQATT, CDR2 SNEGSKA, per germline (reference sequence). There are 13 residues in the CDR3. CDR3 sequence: CSAERGAHEKLFF.

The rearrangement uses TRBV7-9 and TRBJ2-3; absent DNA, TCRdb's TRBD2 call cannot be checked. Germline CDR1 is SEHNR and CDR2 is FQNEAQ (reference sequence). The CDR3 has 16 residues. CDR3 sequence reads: CASSLLPSGRADTQYF.

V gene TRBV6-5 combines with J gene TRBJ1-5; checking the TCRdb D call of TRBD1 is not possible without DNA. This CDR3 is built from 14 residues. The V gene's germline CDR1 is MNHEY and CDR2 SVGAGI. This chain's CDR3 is CASSRDRDNQPQHF.

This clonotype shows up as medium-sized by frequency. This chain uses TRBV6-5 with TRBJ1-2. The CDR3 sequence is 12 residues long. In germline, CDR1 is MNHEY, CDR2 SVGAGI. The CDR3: CASRKARYGYTF.

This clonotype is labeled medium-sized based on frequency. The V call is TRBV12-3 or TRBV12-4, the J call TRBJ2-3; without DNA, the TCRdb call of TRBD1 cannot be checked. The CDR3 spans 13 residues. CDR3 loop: CASSPLGADTQYF.